This T cell receptor (beta chain) was identified in a study of long-term antiretroviral therapy in people with HIV. Of note for this clone: The junction departs from the called germline gene at one end, perhaps through a read error.

Run at survey level, the immunoSEQ assay was version v3.0. The data were produced by immunoSEQ multiplex PCR, yet TCRdb's version contains in-frame clones alone and is incomplete. There are fewer than 25,000 clones in the sample; about 86% occur only once, and 15% to 20% lies in the top ten. This CDR3 region has 14 residues. Germline V gene lookup returns CDR1 SGHTA and CDR2 FQGTGA. The material sequenced was unsorted PBMCs, taken 1.2 years after starting antiretroviral therapy. This TCR was recovered from a man aged 50 to 59 with HIV. The chain is built from TRBV7-3 and TRBJ2-7, with 8 bases identical to TRBD1. CDR3 region: CASSLRQGSFEQYF. CDR3 DNA sequence: TGTGCCAGCAGCTTACGACAGGGGTCCTTCGAGCAGTACTTC.